A single sample is the source of the 13 T cell receptor beta chains below, sequenced in a study of T cells in Graves' hyperthyroidism and ophthalmopathy. TCR beta CDR3 regions were amplified from RNA transcripts. An initial round of RT-PCR targeting the TCR CDR3 relied on the HTBI primer set. TCRdb called the multiplex PCR reads again in MiXCR, with one record for every CDR3 protein. The top ten hold around 30% of the sample, which has 250,000 or so distinct CDR3 sequences, roughly 15% seen once. The sample comprised blood. These receptors originate from a woman aged 50 to 60 with Graves' hyperthyroidism that later progressed to Graves' ophthalmopathy.

Concerning this clonotype itself: It may be a read error: a sequence one base away is much more abundant. The genes are TRBV27 and TRBJ2-3; 7 positions match TRBD1. This CDR3 comprises 13 residues. Germline assignment: CDR1 MNHEY and CDR2 SMNVEV (reference sequence). CDR3 loop: CASRDRVADTRYF. The CDR3 DNA is TGTGCCAGCAGAGACAGGGTGGCAGATACGCGGTATTTT.

This clonotype was seen a few times. J is TRBJ1-2 and V is TRBV4-2; perhaps TRBD1 as D (6 bases). The germline V and J ends were trimmed by 1 base and 0 bases, with 12 bases remaining between them. Germline CDR1 and CDR2: LGHNA and YNFKEQ. This CDR3 region has 16 residues. The CDR3 loop reads CASSQATGVTNYGYTF. As DNA, the CDR3 is TGTGCCAGCAGCCAAGCGACAGGAGTCACTAACTATGGCTACACCTTC.

This clonotype has a count of ten or more. The V gene is TRBV5-5, the J gene TRBJ2-7, with TRBD2 as a possible D gene (5 bases). Trimming pared 7 bases from V and 1 base from J, leaving 18 bases between. The germline V gene has CDR1 SGHKS and CDR2 YYEKEE (reference sequence). The CDR3 has 15 amino acids. CDR3 bases: TGTGCCAGCTTTGCGGAGGCCCGAGGGTCCTACGAGCAGTACTTC. This codes for CASFAEARGSYEQYF. The entire variable domain, with the rest obtained from reference TRBV5-5 and TRBJ2-7, is as follows: DAGVTQSPTHLIKTRGQQVTLRCSPISGHKSVSWYQQVLGQGPQFIFQYYEKEERGRGNFPDRFSARQFPNYSSELNVNALLLGDSALYLCASFAEARGSYEQYFGPGTRLTVT.

This clonotype occurred many times. The chain joins TRBV3-1 to TRBJ2-5, with 9 bases lining up with TRBD2. The V segment lost 1 base and the J segment 3 bases; nucleotides outside the gene matches: 3. CDR3 length equals 15 residues. Germline CDR1 reads LGHDT; CDR2 reads YNNKEL (reference sequence). The CDR3: CASSQAGTSKETQYF. In nucleotides, the CDR3 is TGTGCCAGCAGCCAAGCCGGGACTAGCAAAGAGACCCAGTACTTC.

There are many counts of this clonotype. The chain recombines TRBV6-1 with TRBJ1-1, with 8 bases lining up with TRBD1. Germline V gives CDR1 MNHNS, CDR2 SASEGT. J lost 7 bases, V lost 3 bases, and 7 bases had no gene match. The CDR3 is 14 amino acids. CDR3 nucleotides: TGTGCCAGCAGTGAGAATCCAGGGGGCGGTGAAGCTTTCTTT. Its protein product is CASSENPGGGEAFF.

The chain recombines TRBV10-2 with TRBJ2-7; TRBD2 might be the D (5 bases). Per the germline V gene, CDR1 is WSHSY and CDR2 is SAAADI. The CDR3 runs 15 residues. The V end lost 0 bases, the J end lost 0 bases, and 9 bases lay between the germline ends. Written as DNA, the CDR3 is TGCGCCAGCAGTGAGTCGGGTAGCGCCTCCTACGAGCAGTACTTC. It codes for CASSESGSASYEQYF.

V and J are TRBV20-1 and TRBJ1-2; D gene ambiguous. The CDR3 extends over 11 amino acids. Germline-derived CDR1 and CDR2 are DFQATT and SNEGSKA (reference sequence). V lost 3 bases and J lost 4, with 6 bases in between. The CDR3 DNA follows: TGCAGTGCTAGGTTGGGCTATGGCTACACCTTC. Protein: CSARLGYGYTF.

This clonotype was seen many times. The chain combines TRBV28 with TRBJ2-5; D is perhaps TRBD2 (6 bases). The CDR3 is 15 residues long. Deletions cut 5 bases from V and 2 bases from J, with 15 bases between. The germline V gene has CDR1 MDHEN and CDR2 SYDVKM. CDR3 in amino acids: CASSHPGLGQETQYF. The CDR3 DNA sequence: TGTGCCAGCAGTCACCCGGGACTTGGGCAAGAGACCCAGTACTTC.

This clonotype occurred many times. This chain connects TRBV28 to TRBJ2-1, with 12 bases identical to TRBD2. Germline values: CDR1 MDHEN, CDR2 SYDVKM. The CDR3 loop spans 14 amino acids. Trimming at V came to 7 bases and at J to 6 bases, leaving 4 bases not matched to a gene. CDR3 sequence reads: CASIQTSGSNEQFF. The CDR3 DNA sequence: TGTGCCAGCATCCAGACTAGCGGGAGCAATGAGCAGTTCTTC.

The V call is TRBV19, the J call TRBJ2-5; 16 bases fit TRBD2. The V segment lost 4 bases and the J segment 5 bases; nucleotides outside the gene matches: 7. The length of the CDR3 is 17 residues. Germline V gene lookup returns CDR1 LNHDA and CDR2 SQIVND (reference sequence). In DNA, the CDR3 is TGTGCCAGTAGTAGGGGACTAGCGGGAGGGAGAACGGAGACCCAGTACTTC. This gives the protein CASSRGLAGGRTETQYF.

This clonotype was seen ten or more times. V gene TRBV29-1 combines with J gene TRBJ1-1; TRBD1 matches at 11 bases. The germline V gene encodes CDR1 SQVTM and CDR2 ANQGSEA. This CDR3 is built from 13 residues. Trimming removed 8 bases from V and 10 bases from J; junction bases left unmatched: 12. The CDR3 region has the DNA TGCAGCTTCTTGGGGACAGGGGGTAAGGGAGCTTTCTTT. This sequence encodes CSFLGTGGKGAFF. Full variable domain (remainder filled in from reference TRBV29-1 and TRBJ1-1): SAVISQKPSRDICQRGTSLTIQCQVDSQVTMMFWYRQQPGQSLTLIATANQGSEATYESGFVIDKFPISRPNLTFSTLTVSNMSPEDSSIYLCSFLGTGGKGAFFGQGTRLTVV.

This clonotype was counted many times. This chain uses TRBV28 with TRBJ2-7; D not resolved. The V gene's germline CDR1 is MDHEN and CDR2 SYDVKM. This CDR3 has 13 residues. V was clipped by 3 bases and J by 3 bases, with 9 bases between them. DNA for the CDR3: TGTGCCAGCAGTTTCACCGGCGGCTACGAGCAGTACTTC. It specifies CASSFTGGYEQYF. Drawing the rest from reference TRBV28 and TRBJ2-7, the complete variable domain is DVKVTQSSRYLVKRTGEKVFLECVQDMDHENMFWYRQDPGLGLRLIYFSYDVKMKEKGDIPEGYSVSREKKERFSLILESASTNQTSMYLCASSFTGGYEQYFGPGTRLTVT.

There are many counts of this clonotype. The J gene is TRBJ2-7, the V gene TRBV12-3 or TRBV12-4, with D perhaps given as TRBD1 or TRBD2 (5 bases each). Trimming left V 8 bases short and J 3 bases short, with 14 bases between. The CDR3 length is 13 residues. CDR3 sequence reads: CASLGDGNYEQYF. The CDR3 DNA sequence: TGTGCCAGCCTGGGGGACGGAAACTACGAGCAGTACTTC.